One and the same sample provided the 7 T cell receptor beta chains below, sequenced in a study of T cell responses to AZD1222 COVID-19 vaccine. Sequenced by immunoSEQ multiplex PCR; TCRdb stores in-frame clones only, minus some. The profile shows 90,000 to 150,000 clones, around 93% of them singletons. Sequences were derived from peripheral blood, sampled 28 days after the second AZD1222 dose. These receptors originate from an adult who received the AZD1222 COVID-19 vaccine.

The J gene is TRBJ1-5, the V gene TRBV6-2 or TRBV6-3; D is unclear. The V end lost 2 bases, the J end lost 4 bases, and 9 bases lay between the germline ends. CDR3 length: 14 amino acids. Germline loops: CDR1 MNHEY, CDR2 SVGEGT. The CDR3 DNA reads TGTGCCAGCAGTTACATCAGGAATAATCAGCCCCAGCATTTT. It yields the protein CASSYIRNNQPQHF.

V gene TRBV4-1 combines with J gene TRBJ2-5, with 8 bases identical to TRBD1. V was clipped by 0 bases and J by 5 bases; unmatched bases: 8. Germline loops: CDR1 MGHRA, CDR2 YSYEKL. The CDR3 sequence is 16 residues long. CDR3 region: CASSQEGQGARETQYF. The CDR3 DNA follows: TGCGCCAGCAGCCAAGAGGGGCAGGGGGCCAGGGAGACCCAGTACTTC.

The chain joins TRBV5-1 to TRBJ2-1; 10 positions match TRBD1. Germline-derived CDR1 and CDR2 are SGHRS and YFSETQ. The CDR3 contains 14 residues. Unmatched junction bases numbered 5, after V lost 2 bases and J lost 9 bases. The CDR3 here is CASSFRQGAFEQFF. DNA of the CDR3: TGCGCCAGCAGCTTCCGACAGGGGGCCTTTGAGCAGTTCTTC.

The gene calls are TRBV27 and TRBJ2-7, with D possibly matching TRBD2 (7 bases). The CDR3 has 14 amino acids. CDR1 is MNHEY, CDR2 SMNVEV, per germline (reference sequence). V lost 5 bases to trimming and J lost 2 bases, with 13 bases between them. CDR3 residues: CASSPDSGAYEQYF. Written as DNA, the CDR3 is TGTGCCAGCAGTCCGGACAGCGGGGCCTACGAGCAGTACTTC.

J is TRBJ1-3 and V is TRBV6-5; D gene ambiguous. V was pared by 0 bases and J by 0 bases, with 9 bases between. Germline CDR1 is MNHEY and CDR2 is SVGAGI. CDR3 length equals 16 residues. CDR3 coding DNA: TGTGCCAGCAGTTACTCCGGCGGGGTCTCTGGAAACACCATATATTTT. It codes for CASSYSGGVSGNTIYF.

The J gene is TRBJ1-2, the V gene TRBV24-1; the D gene is possibly TRBD1 (5 bases). Per germline, CDR1 KGHDR and CDR2 SFDVKD. The CDR3 covers 16 residues. V was trimmed by 4 bases and J by 0 bases, leaving 14 bases between them. DNA for the CDR3: TGTGCCACCAGTGACCCCGGCAGGGATACTAACTATGGCTACACCTTC. Translation: CATSDPGRDTNYGYTF.

The V and J genes are TRBV27 and TRBJ1-2; D is uncertain. Looked up from germline, CDR1 is MNHEY and CDR2 is SMNVEV (reference sequence). CDR3 length: 13 residues. The ends were cut back, 3 bases at V and 7 bases at J, with 12 bases in the middle. The CDR3 coding sequence is TGTGCCAGCAGTTTTGTGAGGGTCGGTGGCTACACCTTC. Protein sequence: CASSFVRVGGYTF.